One and the same sample provided the 28 T cell receptor beta chains below, sequenced in a study of cytomegalovirus exposure and HLA in healthy donors. With 60 Vbeta and 13 Jbeta primers, the PCR was carried out. Data came from immunoSEQ multiplex PCR; TCRdb stores just in-frame clones and leaves some out. The sample holds about 170,000 clones, 75% to 85% seen once. Sequencing was done on a sample of PBMCs. The receptors originated from a female donor in good health and CMV-seronegative.

The CDR3 spells CASRMMGGGPYNEQFF. In nucleotides, the CDR3 is TGCGCCAGCAGAATGATGGGCGGAGGGCCCTACAATGAGCAGTTCTTC. V is TRBV5-1 and J is TRBJ2-1, with a tentative D call TRBD2 (6 bases). Trimming cost V 5 bases and J 2 bases, with 17 bases left between them. The CDR3 is 16 residues long. CDR1 is SGHRS, CDR2 YFSETQ, per germline.

The chain has TRBV19 and TRBJ1-5; TRBD1 is a possible D gene (6 bases). The CDR3 runs 15 residues. From germline, CDR1 is LNHDA and CDR2 SQIVND (reference sequence). V was pared by 7 bases and J by 5 bases, with 18 bases between. The CDR3 protein is CASTTSDSSHQPQHF. The CDR3 DNA sequence: TGTGCCAGTACCACTTCGGACAGTTCCCATCAGCCCCAGCATTTT.

The chain links TRBV7-6 to TRBJ1-1; 9 bases align to TRBD1. Germline V gene data show CDR1 as SGHVS and CDR2 as FNYEAQ. CDR3 length equals 15 residues. Trimming took 1 base from V and 7 from J; bases not matched to a gene: 7. CDR3 sequence reads: CASSLGVGQGGEAFF. The CDR3 DNA follows: TGTGCCAGCAGCTTAGGGGTGGGACAGGGTGGTGAAGCTTTCTTT.

In this sample, this clone turned up a few times. The CDR3 loop reads CASSLGPGQGQYNEQFF. For the CDR3, the DNA is TGTGCCAGCAGCCTGGGCCCGGGACAAGGACAATACAATGAGCAGTTCTTC. This chain joins TRBV7-3 and TRBJ2-1; TRBD1 is a possible D gene (6 bases). Trimming shortened V by 5 bases and J by 4 bases, and 21 bases separated the two germline ends. The length of the CDR3 is 17 residues. Germline CDR1 reads SGHTA; CDR2 reads FQGTGA.

This clone came up a few times. In DNA form, the CDR3 reads TGTGCCAGCTCACCACAATTACGACTGATGAACACTGAAGCTTTCTTT. Translating it yields CASSPQLRLMNTEAFF. V gene TRBV18 combines with J gene TRBJ1-1; D not resolved. Deletions cut 1 base from V and 0 bases from J, with 12 bases between. Germline CDR1 KGHSH, CDR2 LQKENI. The length of the CDR3 is 16 residues.

This chain joins TRBV5-4 and TRBJ2-7; D possibly corresponds to TRBD1 (5 bases). Trimming took 4 bases from V and 5 from J, leaving 16 bases between them. The CDR3 runs to 14 residues. Per germline, CDR1 SGHNT and CDR2 YYREEE (reference sequence). CDR3: CASSPRTMTDEQYF. The CDR3 bases are TGTGCCAGCAGCCCCCGGACAATGACGGACGAGCAGTACTTC. Complete variable domain (other parts from reference TRBV5-4 and TRBJ2-7): ETGVTQSPTHLIKTRGQQVTLRCSSQSGHNTVSWYQQALGQGPQFIFQYYREEENGRGNFPPRFSGLQFPNYSSELNVNALELDDSALYLCASSPRTMTDEQYFGPGTRLTVT.

The chain couples TRBV14 to TRBJ1-4; TRBD1 matches 9 bases. Germline V gene sequence: CDR1 SGHDN, CDR2 FVKESK. This CDR3 has 15 residues. V shed 5 bases and J 7 bases; nucleotides not matched to a gene: 8. CDR3 region: CASSTRQGVLEKLFF. As DNA, the CDR3 is TGTGCCAGCAGCACGAGACAGGGGGTCCTTGAAAAACTGTTTTTT.

The rearrangement uses TRBV10-3 and TRBJ1-2, with 8 bases lining up with TRBD1. The V segment lost 6 bases and the J segment 3 bases; nucleotides outside the gene matches: 6. The CDR3 runs 14 residues. Germline V gene data show CDR1 as ENHRY and CDR2 as SYGVKD. CDR3 in amino acids: CAISAGGSHYGYTF. For the CDR3, the DNA is TGTGCCATCAGCGCAGGGGGCTCGCACTATGGCTACACCTTC.

The chain couples TRBV28 to TRBJ2-5; the match to TRBD2 covers 11 bases. CDR1 is MDHEN and CDR2 is SYDVKM in the germline V gene. The ends lost 2 bases at V and 5 bases at J; junction bases unmatched: 7. The CDR3 loop spans 16 amino acids. The CDR3, as DNA: TGTGCCAGCAGTTTACTCCGACTAGCGGGAATGGAGACCCAGTACTTC. Protein sequence: CASSLLRLAGMETQYF.

This clone was detected once. This chain joins TRBV4-3 and TRBJ1-2; 7 bases align to TRBD1. Germline CDR1 LGHNA, CDR2 YSLEER. The CDR3 contains 13 residues. The J segment lost 7 bases and the V segment lost 2 bases, leaving 4 bases of the junction unmatched. The CDR3 DNA reads as TGCGCCAGCAGCCAACCCCAGGGGGTTGGCTACACCTTC. Amino acids: CASSQPQGVGYTF.

This chain connects TRBV6-5 to TRBJ2-7; D might be TRBD2 (6 bases). V lost 8 bases, J lost 5 bases, and 13 bases lay in between. The germline V gene encodes CDR1 MNHEY and CDR2 SVGAGI. The CDR3 spans 12 residues. CDR3 nucleotide sequence: TGTGCCAGCCGGGACTTCCGAAACGAGCAGTACTTC. Translation: CASRDFRNEQYF.

Here the CDR3 reads CASSPPGGAPNTEAFF. The DNA for the CDR3 is TGTGCCAGCTCACCCCCAGGGGGCGCACCCAACACTGAAGCTTTCTTT. This chain connects TRBV18 to TRBJ1-1; 8 bases match TRBD1. The J segment lost 2 bases and the V segment lost 3 bases, leaving 8 bases of the junction unmatched. This CDR3 region has 16 residues. Germline V gene sequence: CDR1 KGHSH, CDR2 LQKENI.

The chain combines TRBV27 with TRBJ2-5; 10 bases line up with TRBD1. The end of the DNA aligns better with TRBJ2-7, so the J call may be wrong. This CDR3 contains 15 residues. The germline V gene has CDR1 MNHEY and CDR2 SMNVEV (reference sequence). The CDR3 DNA sequence: TGTGCCAGCAGTTTAACCGGGACAGGGGCCTACGAGCAGTACTTC. Translating gives CASSLTGTGAYEQYF.

This clone was found a few times. The gene calls are TRBV7-2 and TRBJ1-3, with D tentatively TRBD1 (5 bases). With 0 bases removed from V and 3 bases from J, the gap between germline ends came to 12 bases. Germline CDR1 is SGHTA and CDR2 is FQGNSA. The CDR3 totals 16 residues. CDR3 amino acids: CASSLAVGAGGNTIYF. The CDR3 DNA is TGTGCCAGCAGCTTAGCCGTAGGGGCTGGTGGAAACACCATATATTTT.

This clone was picked up a small number of times. The chain joins TRBV27 to TRBJ2-5; 8 nucleotides agree with TRBD1. Trimming removed 3 bases from V and 3 bases from J; junction bases left unmatched: 9. Germline V gene data show CDR1 as MNHEY and CDR2 as SMNVEV (reference sequence). The CDR3 runs 16 residues. CDR3 protein: CASSFLGTGLEETQYF. CDR3 DNA: TGTGCCAGCAGTTTCCTCGGGACAGGCCTGGAAGAGACCCAGTACTTC.

The chain is built from TRBV7-2 and TRBJ2-7, with 14 bases identical to TRBD2. The V gene end was trimmed by 1 base and the J gene end by 4 bases; junction bases not matched to a gene: 6. CDR1 SGHTA and CDR2 FQGNSA come from the germline V gene. This CDR3 contains 17 residues. Here the CDR3 reads CASSLGAGLAGAYEQYF. In DNA form, the CDR3 reads TGTGCCAGCAGCTTAGGCGCGGGACTAGCGGGAGCTTACGAGCAGTACTTC.

The chain combines TRBV2 with TRBJ1-2, with 7 bases aligning to TRBD1. Trimming cost V 7 bases and J 2 bases; bases outside gene matches: 7. There are 14 residues in the CDR3. Germline V gene lookup returns CDR1 SNHLY and CDR2 FYNNEI. This CDR3 is CASKGIQGNYGYTF. Here the CDR3 DNA reads TGTGCCAGCAAAGGGATACAGGGGAACTATGGCTACACCTTC.

CDR3 in amino acids: CASSVGLAQNTEAFF. Written as DNA, the CDR3 is TGTGCCAGCAGCGTAGGACTCGCACAGAACACTGAAGCTTTCTTT. This chain uses TRBV9 with TRBJ1-1; D is undetermined. The CDR3 contains 15 residues. Germline V CDR1 and CDR2: SGDLS, YYNGEE. Trimming took off 0 bases at V and 1 base at J, with 10 bases between the two ends.

The V gene is TRBV15, the J gene TRBJ1-4; D might be TRBD1 (5 bases). The length of the CDR3 is 15 residues. V lost 1 base to trimming and J lost 6 bases, with 12 bases between them. From germline, CDR1 is LNHNV and CDR2 YYDKDF (reference sequence). The CDR3 sequence: CATSRGGEGDEKLFF. Here the CDR3 DNA reads TGTGCCACCAGCAGAGGGGGCGAAGGTGATGAAAAACTGTTTTTT.

This chain uses TRBV5-8 with TRBJ2-5; D is possibly TRBD2 (6 bases). Germline CDR1 reads SGHTS; CDR2 reads YDEGEE. With 1 base removed from V and 13 bases from J, the gap between germline ends came to 17 bases. The CDR3 runs 13 residues. The DNA for the CDR3 is TGTGCCAGCAGCTTGTCCTTGTCCGGGACTTGGTACTTC. Its translation: CASSLSLSGTWYF. The full variable domain, its missing parts supplied by reference TRBV5-8 and TRBJ2-5, is EAGVTQSPTHLIKTRGQQATLRCSPISGHTSVYWYQQALGLGLQFLLWYDEGEERNRGNFPPRFSGRQFPNYSSELNVNALELEDSALYLCASSLSLSGTWYFGPGTRLLVL.

The CDR3 region is CASSSTDSYGYTF. In DNA form, the CDR3 reads TGTGCCAGCAGCTCTACAGATTCCTATGGCTACACCTTC. The chain carries TRBV5-8 and TRBJ1-2; D gene unclear. The CDR3 length is 13 residues. Trimming cost V 3 bases and J 4 bases, with 10 bases left between them. Per the germline V gene, CDR1 is SGHTS and CDR2 is YDEGEE.

The chain combines TRBV27 with TRBJ2-5, with TRBD2 identical over 11 bases. The DNA matches TRBJ2-7 better at its end, which makes the J call doubtful. This CDR3 contains 15 residues. The germline V gene has CDR1 MNHEY and CDR2 SMNVEV (reference sequence). CDR3 loop: CASSSGTSGSYEQYF. In DNA form, the CDR3 reads TGTGCCAGCAGCTCCGGGACTAGCGGCTCCTACGAGCAGTACTTC.

This clone was observed once. The chain has TRBV27 and TRBJ1-5, with a tentative D call TRBD1 (5 bases). This CDR3 region has 16 residues. The germline CDR1 and CDR2 sequences are MNHEY and SMNVEV (reference sequence). Trimming stripped 0 bases from V and 4 bases from J, with 13 bases between. The DNA of the CDR3 is TGTGCCAGCAGTTTATCCGGGACGGCGGGAAATCAGCCCCAGCATTTT. Its protein is CASSLSGTAGNQPQHF.

This clone was seen a few times. This sequence joins TRBV28 and TRBJ2-7; 7 positions agree with TRBD2. CDR1 and CDR2 from the germline V gene are MDHEN and SYDVKM. CDR3 length: 13 residues. Trimming at V came to 7 bases and at J to 5 bases, leaving 8 bases not matched to a gene. The CDR3 nucleotides read TGTGCCAGCACTTTGGGGGGGAAGAACGAGCAGTACTTC. Its translation: CASTLGGKNEQYF.

The chain couples TRBV6-5 to TRBJ2-7, with D possibly matching TRBD1 (6 bases). Between the trimmed V and J ends, which lost 6 bases and 0 bases, there was a span of 15 bases. CDR1 and CDR2 (germline): MNHEY, SVGAGI. This CDR3 contains 15 residues. The CDR3 nucleotides read TGTGCCAGCAGGATAGGACAGTACGGCTCCTACGAGCAGTACTTC. Its translation: CASRIGQYGSYEQYF.

The chain employs TRBV6-1 and TRBJ2-7, with TRBD2 identical over 8 bases. CDR1 and CDR2 (germline): MNHNS, SASEGT. This CDR3 is 13 amino acids long. J gave up 5 bases and V 10 bases, and 10 bases lay outside the gene matches. For the CDR3, the DNA is TGTGCCACCATTCCGGGGGGGCAGGACGAGCAGTACTTC. Amino acid sequence: CATIPGGQDEQYF.

The chain is built from TRBV2 and TRBJ1-4; perhaps TRBD1 as D (6 bases). The CDR3 is 15 amino acids. Germline assignment: CDR1 SNHLY and CDR2 FYNNEI. V was pared by 5 bases and J by 7 bases, with 17 bases between. CDR3 sequence reads: CASSFQGRGSEKLFF. DNA of the CDR3: TGTGCCAGCAGTTTCCAGGGAAGGGGGAGTGAAAAACTGTTTTTT. Drawing the rest from reference TRBV2 and TRBJ1-4, the complete variable domain is EPEVTQTPSHQVTQMGQEVILRCVPISNHLYFYWYRQILGQKVEFLVSFYNNEISEKSEIFDDQFSVERPDGSNFTLKIRSTKLEDSAMYFCASSFQGRGSEKLFFGSGTQLSVL.

This clone was seen a handful of times. The V call is TRBV7-2, the J call TRBJ1-5; 9 nucleotides match TRBD1. This CDR3 is built from 16 residues. Germline CDR1 is SGHTA and CDR2 is FQGNSA. Germline trimming cut 4 bases from V and 6 bases from J; bases unmatched to any gene: 10. As DNA, the CDR3 is TGTGCCAGCAGCTCGGGAACAGGGGGCCTTGGTCAGCCCCAGCATTTT. This sequence encodes CASSSGTGGLGQPQHF.